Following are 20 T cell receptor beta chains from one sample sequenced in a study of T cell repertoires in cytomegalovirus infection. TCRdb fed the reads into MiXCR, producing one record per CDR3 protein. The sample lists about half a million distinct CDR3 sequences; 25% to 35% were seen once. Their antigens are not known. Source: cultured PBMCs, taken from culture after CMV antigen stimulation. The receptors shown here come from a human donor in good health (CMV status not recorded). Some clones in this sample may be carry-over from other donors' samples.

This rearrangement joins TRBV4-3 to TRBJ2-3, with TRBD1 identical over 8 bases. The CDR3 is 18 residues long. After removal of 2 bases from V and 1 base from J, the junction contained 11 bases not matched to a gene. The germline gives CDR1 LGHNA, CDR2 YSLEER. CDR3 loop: CASSQLTGGLAGTDTQYF. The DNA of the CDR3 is TGCGCCAGCAGCCAATTAACAGGGGGTCTAGCCGGCACAGATACGCAGTATTTT.

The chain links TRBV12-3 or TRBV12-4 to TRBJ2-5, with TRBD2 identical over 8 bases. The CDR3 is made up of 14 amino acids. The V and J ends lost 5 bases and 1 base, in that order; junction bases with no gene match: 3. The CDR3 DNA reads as TGTGCCAGCAGTGAGACTAGCGTCCAAGAGACCCAGTACTTC. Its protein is CASSETSVQETQYF.

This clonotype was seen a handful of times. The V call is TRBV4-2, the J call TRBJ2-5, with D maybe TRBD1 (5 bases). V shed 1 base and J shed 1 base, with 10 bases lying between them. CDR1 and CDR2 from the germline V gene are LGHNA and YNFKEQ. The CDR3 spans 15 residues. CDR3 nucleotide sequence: TGTGCCAGCAGCCAAGGGACAAGGGGCCAAGAGACCCAGTACTTC. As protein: CASSQGTRGQETQYF.

For the CDR3, the DNA is TGTGCCAGCAGCCCGTCTACCGAGGGTGGGAACACCATATATTTT. As protein: CASSPSTEGGNTIYF. This chain links TRBV7-2 with TRBJ1-3; D unclear. V lost 5 bases to trimming and J lost 7 bases, with 18 bases between them. Germline CDR1 and CDR2: SGHTA and FQGNSA. This CDR3 spans 15 amino acids.

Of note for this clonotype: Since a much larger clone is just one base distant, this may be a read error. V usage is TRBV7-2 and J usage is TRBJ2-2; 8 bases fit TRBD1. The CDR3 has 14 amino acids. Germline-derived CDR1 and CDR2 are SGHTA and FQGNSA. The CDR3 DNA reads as TGTCCCAGCAGCTTAGGACAGGGTCCCGGGGAGCTGTTTTTT. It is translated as CPSSLGQGPGELFF.

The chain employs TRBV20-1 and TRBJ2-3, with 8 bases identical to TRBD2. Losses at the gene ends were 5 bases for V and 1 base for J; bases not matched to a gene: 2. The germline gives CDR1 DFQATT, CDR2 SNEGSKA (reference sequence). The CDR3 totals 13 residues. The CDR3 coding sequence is TGCAGTGCTTCCGGGAGGGGCACAGATACGCAGTATTTT. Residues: CSASGRGTDTQYF.

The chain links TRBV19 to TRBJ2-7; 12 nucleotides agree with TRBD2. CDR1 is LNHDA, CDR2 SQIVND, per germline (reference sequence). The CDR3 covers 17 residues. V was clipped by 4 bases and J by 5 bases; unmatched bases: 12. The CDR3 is CASSTPLAGGPGHEQYV. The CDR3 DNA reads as TGTGCCAGTAGTACTCCCCTAGCGGGAGGGCCCGGCCACGAGCAGTACGTC.

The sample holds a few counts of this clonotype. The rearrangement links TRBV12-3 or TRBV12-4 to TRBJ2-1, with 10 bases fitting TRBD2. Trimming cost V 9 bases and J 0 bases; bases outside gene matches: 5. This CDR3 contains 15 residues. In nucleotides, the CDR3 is TGTGCCAGTACGCTAGCGGGAGTCTCCTACAATGAGCAGTTCTTC. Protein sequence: CASTLAGVSYNEQFF.

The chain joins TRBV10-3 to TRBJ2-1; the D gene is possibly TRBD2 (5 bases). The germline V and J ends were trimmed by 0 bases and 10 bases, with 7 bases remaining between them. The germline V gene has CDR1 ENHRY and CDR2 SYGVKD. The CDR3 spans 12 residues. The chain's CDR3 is CAISESRREQFF. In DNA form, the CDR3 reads TGTGCCATCAGTGAGTCCAGGAGGGAGCAGTTCTTC.

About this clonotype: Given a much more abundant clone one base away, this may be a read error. CDR3 in amino acids: CTSSRIKGTEAFF. Here the CDR3 DNA reads TGTACCAGCAGCCGAATAAAGGGAACTGAAGCTTTCTTT. This rearrangement joins TRBV7-2 to TRBJ1-1; D gene uncertain. Germline CDR1 and CDR2: SGHTA and FQGNSA. V lost 5 bases and J lost 5, with 12 bases in between. The CDR3 is 13 amino acids.

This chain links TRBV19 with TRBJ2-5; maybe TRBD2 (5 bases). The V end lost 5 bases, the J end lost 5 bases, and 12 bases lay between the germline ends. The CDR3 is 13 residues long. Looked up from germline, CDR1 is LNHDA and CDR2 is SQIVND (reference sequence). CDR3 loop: CASSETSGETQYF. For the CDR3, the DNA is TGTGCCAGTAGTGAAACTTCGGGGGAGACCCAGTACTTC.

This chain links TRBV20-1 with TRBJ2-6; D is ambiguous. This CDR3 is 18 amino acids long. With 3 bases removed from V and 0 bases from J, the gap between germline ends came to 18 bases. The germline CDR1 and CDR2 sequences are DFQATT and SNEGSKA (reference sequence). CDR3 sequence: CSARPGRDPFSGANVLTF. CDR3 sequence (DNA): TGCAGTGCTAGGCCGGGTCGCGATCCCTTCTCTGGGGCCAACGTCCTGACTTTC.

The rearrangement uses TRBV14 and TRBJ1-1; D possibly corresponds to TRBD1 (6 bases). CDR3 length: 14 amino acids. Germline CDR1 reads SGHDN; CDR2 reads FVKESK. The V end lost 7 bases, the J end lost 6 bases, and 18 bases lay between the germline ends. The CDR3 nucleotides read TGTGCCAGCACCAGACAGGAAATAAGGGCTGAAGCTTTCTTT. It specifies CASTRQEIRAEAFF. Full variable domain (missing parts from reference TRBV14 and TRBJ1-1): EAGVTQFPSHSVIEKGQTVTLRCDPISGHDNLYWYRRVMGKEIKFLLHFVKESKQDESGMPNNRFLAERTGGTYSTLKVQPAELEDSGVYFCASTRQEIRAEAFFGQGTRLTVV.

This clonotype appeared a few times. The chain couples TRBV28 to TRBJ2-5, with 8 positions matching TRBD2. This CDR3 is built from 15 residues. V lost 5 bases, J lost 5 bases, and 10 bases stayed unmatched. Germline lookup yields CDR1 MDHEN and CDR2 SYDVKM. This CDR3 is CASSPMSGSRETQYF. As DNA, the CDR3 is TGTGCCAGCAGTCCCATGAGCGGGAGTAGGGAGACCCAGTACTTC. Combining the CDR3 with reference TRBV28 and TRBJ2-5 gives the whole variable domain DVKVTQSSRYLVKRTGEKVFLECVQDMDHENMFWYRQDPGLGLRLIYFSYDVKMKEKGDIPEGYSVSREKKERFSLILESASTNQTSMYLCASSPMSGSRETQYFGPGTRLLVL.

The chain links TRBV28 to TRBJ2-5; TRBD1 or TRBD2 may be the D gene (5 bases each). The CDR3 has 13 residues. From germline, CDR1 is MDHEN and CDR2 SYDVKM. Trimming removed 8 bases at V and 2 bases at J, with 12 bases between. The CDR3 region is CASRDRLQETQYF. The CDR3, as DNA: TGTGCCAGCCGAGACAGACTACAAGAGACCCAGTACTTC.

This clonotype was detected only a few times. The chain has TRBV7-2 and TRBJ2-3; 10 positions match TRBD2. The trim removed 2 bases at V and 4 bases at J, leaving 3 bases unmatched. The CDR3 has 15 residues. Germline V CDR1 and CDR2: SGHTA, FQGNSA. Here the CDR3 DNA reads TGTGCCAGCAGCTTAAAGAGCGGGAGGGCAGATACGCAGTATTTT. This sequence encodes CASSLKSGRADTQYF.

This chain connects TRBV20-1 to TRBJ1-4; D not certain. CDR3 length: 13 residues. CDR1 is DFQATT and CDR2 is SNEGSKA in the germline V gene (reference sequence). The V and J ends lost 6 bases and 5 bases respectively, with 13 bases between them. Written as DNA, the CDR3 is TGCAGTGCCCTGGGAGATAGGAATGAAAAACTGTTTTTT. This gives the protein CSALGDRNEKLFF.

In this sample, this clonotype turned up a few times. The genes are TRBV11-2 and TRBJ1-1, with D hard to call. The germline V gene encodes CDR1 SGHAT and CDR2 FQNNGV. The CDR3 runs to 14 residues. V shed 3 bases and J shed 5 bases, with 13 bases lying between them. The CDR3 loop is CASSFAGPLTEAFF. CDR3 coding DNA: TGTGCCAGCAGCTTTGCCGGGCCCTTGACTGAAGCTTTCTTT.

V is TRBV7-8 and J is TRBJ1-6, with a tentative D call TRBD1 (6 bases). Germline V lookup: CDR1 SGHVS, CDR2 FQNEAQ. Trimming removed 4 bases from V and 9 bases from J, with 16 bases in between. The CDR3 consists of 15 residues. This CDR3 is CASSSRQDLTSPLHF. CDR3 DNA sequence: TGTGCCAGCAGCTCCCGACAGGACCTCACTTCACCCCTCCACTTT.

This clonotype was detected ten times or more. The CDR3 is CASSRDRGTSGNTIYF. The CDR3 nucleotides are TGTGCCAGCAGCCGGGACAGGGGGACCTCTGGAAACACCATATATTTT. The chain recombines TRBV7-2 with TRBJ1-3, with 11 bases fitting TRBD1. CDR1 and CDR2 from the germline V gene are SGHTA and FQGNSA. The V segment lost 5 bases and the J segment 0 bases; nucleotides outside the gene matches: 3. This CDR3 spans 16 amino acids. Full variable domain (outside the CDR3, taken from reference TRBV7-2 and TRBJ1-3): GAGVSQSPSNKVTEKGKDVELRCDPISGHTALYWYRQSLGQGLEFLIYFQGNSAPDKSGLPSDRFSAERTGGSVSTLTIQRTQQEDSAVYLCASSRDRGTSGNTIYFGEGSWLTVV.